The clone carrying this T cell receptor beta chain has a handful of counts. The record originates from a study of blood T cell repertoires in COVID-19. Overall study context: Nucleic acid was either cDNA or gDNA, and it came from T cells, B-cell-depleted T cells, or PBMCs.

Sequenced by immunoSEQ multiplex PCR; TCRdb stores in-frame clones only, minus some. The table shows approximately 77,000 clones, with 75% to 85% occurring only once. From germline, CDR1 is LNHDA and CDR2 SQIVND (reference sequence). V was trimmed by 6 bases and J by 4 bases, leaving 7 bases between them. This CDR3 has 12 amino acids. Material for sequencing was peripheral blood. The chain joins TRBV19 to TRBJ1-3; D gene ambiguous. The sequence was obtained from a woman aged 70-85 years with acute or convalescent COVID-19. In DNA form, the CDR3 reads TGTGCCAGTAGATCAGCGGGAAACACCATATATTTT. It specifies CASRSAGNTIYF.